This TCR beta chain was obtained from a study of identical twins. Notes on the study in general: For cord blood, abundant beta clonotypes had fewer insertions, unlike memory repertoires, which showed none.

V trimming: 6 bases; J trimming: 1 base; junction bases outside the gene matches: 7. This CDR3 contains 15 residues. Germline V lookup: CDR1 MNHEY, CDR2 SVGEGT. One entry per CDR3 protein results from TCRdb running MiXCR on the 5' RACE reads. In the table there are approximately 220,000 distinct CDR3 sequences, under 10% of which are singletons. This clonotype was counted at least ten times. Its specificity is not known. These data also featured in a second study, about yellow fever vaccine responses in identical twins.

This sequence was found in a woman aged 18-29 years in good health. The chain employs TRBV6-2 or TRBV6-3 and TRBJ2-3, with 7 bases fitting TRBD2. Sequencing input: memory (CD45RO+) T cells sorted from blood. DNA of the CDR3: TGTGCCAGCAGCCCGACGGCGGGGGGCACAGATACGCAGTATTTT. As protein: CASSPTAGGTDTQYF.